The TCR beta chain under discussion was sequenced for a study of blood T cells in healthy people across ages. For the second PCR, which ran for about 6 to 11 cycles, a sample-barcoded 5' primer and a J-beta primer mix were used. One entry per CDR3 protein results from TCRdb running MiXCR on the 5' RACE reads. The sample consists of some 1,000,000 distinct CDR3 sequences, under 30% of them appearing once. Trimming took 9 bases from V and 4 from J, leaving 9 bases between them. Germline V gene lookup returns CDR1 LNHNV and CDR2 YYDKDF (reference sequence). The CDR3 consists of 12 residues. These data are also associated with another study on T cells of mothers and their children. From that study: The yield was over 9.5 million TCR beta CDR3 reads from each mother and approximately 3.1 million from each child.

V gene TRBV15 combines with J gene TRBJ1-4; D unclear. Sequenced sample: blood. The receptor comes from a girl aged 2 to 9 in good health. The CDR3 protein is CATGRVNEKLFF. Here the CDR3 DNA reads TGTGCCACAGGACGGGTTAATGAAAAACTGTTTTTT.